This note documents a single TCR beta chain sequence. Patients in Seattle were enrolled during active infection, then followed longitudinally. These data belong to a study of blood T cell repertoires in COVID-19. As for the study in general: COVID-19 samples from acute and convalescent phases originated in the United States, Italy and Spain. T cells, B-cell-depleted T cells, or PBMCs supplied cDNA or gDNA.

In the authors' workflow: Estimation of nucleated cell counts relied on the amplification of reference gene primers. Repertoires were generated with immunoSEQ multiplex PCR, while TCRdb's copy carries only in-frame clones and drops some. From that table come the V and J calls and clone size; the DNA was used to work out D and trimming. The table records roughly 340,000 clones, 87% of them present only once. The CDR3 has 15 amino acids. Between the trimmed V and J ends, which lost 1 base and 1 base, there was a span of 8 bases. Germline V CDR1 and CDR2: SGHNT, YENEEA. This TCR was sampled from a woman aged 45-65 years with COVID-19, enrolled during active disease. Specimen: peripheral blood. The chain employs TRBV11-3 and TRBJ2-1; D ambiguous. CDR3 sequence: CASSLGAASYNEQFF. CDR3 nucleotide sequence: TGTGCCAGCAGCTTAGGTGCGGCTTCCTACAATGAGCAGTTCTTC.